What follows describes a single T cell receptor (beta chain). Its antigen is not known. Gene names refer to mouse genes. The data originate from a study of tissue T cells after allogeneic stem cell transplantation. Study-wide points: Motif-based clustering found tissue-specific repertoire signatures shared across patients, though few clones were shared. Only a limited share of tissue TCRs appeared in blood or spleen.

Method: immunoSEQ multiplex PCR; TCRdb's copy keeps in-frame clones and lacks some. The sample yields more than 40,000 clones, about 73% seen once. The clonotype was recovered from a pool of C57BL/6 mice in good health. The source material was sorted cells pooled from one or two spleens.

CDR3 protein: CGAREGALTGQLYF. CDR3 DNA, as far as it was read: TGTGGTGCTAGGGAGGGGGCGCTGACCGGGCAGCTCTAC. The V gene is TRBV20, the J gene TRBJ2-2, with D perhaps assigned TRBD1 or TRBD2 (6 bases each). Sequencing ends 1 residue short of the CDR3 end; the germline J gene provides the rest. The V end lost 0 bases, the J end lost 5 bases, and 10 bases lay between the germline ends. Germline V gene data show CDR1 as GFQATS and CDR2 as STVNSAI. The CDR3 runs to 14 residues.